The TCR beta chain under discussion was sequenced for a study of cytomegalovirus exposure and HLA in healthy donors. Primers: 60 Vbeta forward and 13 Jbeta reverse. Clones were sequenced by immunoSEQ multiplex PCR, and TCRdb holds only the in-frame ones, with some missing. The sample has about 59,000 clones, 83% seen once; the top ten hold approximately 1.5%. This clone came up a few times. The germline V gene has CDR1 LNHDA and CDR2 SQIVND (reference sequence). The CDR3 totals 17 residues. The ends were cut back, 1 base at V and 5 bases at J, with 20 bases in the middle. This chain joins TRBV19 and TRBJ1-1; tentatively, D is TRBD1 (6 bases). The TCR was taken from a human donor in good health. Sequences were obtained from PBMCs. The CDR3 DNA sequence: TGTGCCAGTAGTATAGGTTTTACAGGGTCCCTGGGGACTGAAGCTTTCTTT. Its protein is CASSIGFTGSLGTEAFF.